The subject of this entry is one TCR beta chain. Antigen: not known. A multiplex PCR was run with 60 Vbeta primers and 13 Jbeta primers. The data were produced by immunoSEQ multiplex PCR, yet TCRdb's version contains in-frame clones alone and is incomplete. The table lists approximately 70,000 clones, just over 75% of them singletons. The data are from a study of cytomegalovirus exposure and HLA in healthy donors. The V gene's germline CDR1 is GTSNPN and CDR2 SVGIG (reference sequence). V lost 2 bases and J lost 2, with 13 bases in between. This CDR3 region has 15 residues. Findings of the study overall: Sequencing depth roughly uniform across donors was assumed in presence/absence analyses. According to a later analysis, most TCR beta chains associated with CMV appeared HLA-restricted.

The source of this sequence is a man in his forties or fifties in good health and CMV-seronegative. The sample taken for sequencing was PBMCs. The J gene is TRBJ1-3, the V gene TRBV30, with a tentative D call TRBD1 (5 bases). CDR3: CAWSFDAGPGNTIYF. The CDR3 DNA follows: TGTGCCTGGAGTTTTGACGCGGGGCCTGGAAACACCATATATTTT.